These 17 T cell receptor beta chains were sequenced from one sample in a study of T cells after somatic rescue of genetic block. Clones were read by immunoSEQ multiplex PCR, and TCRdb kept only the in-frame ones, dropping some. The table lists around 67,000 clones, around 90% of them singletons. Sequenced input: peripheral blood mononuclear cells (PBMCs). These receptors all stem from a man aged 35 to 55.

This sequence joins TRBV2 and TRBJ2-5; 12 bases match TRBD1. V was pared by 5 bases and J by 4 bases, with 8 bases of the junction left unmatched. Germline lookup yields CDR1 SNHLY and CDR2 FYNNEI. The CDR3 has 16 residues. The CDR3 sequence: CASSPPGQGARETQYF. CDR3 in DNA: TGTGCCAGCAGTCCTCCGGGACAGGGGGCGCGAGAGACCCAGTACTTC.

The chain links TRBV6-1 to TRBJ2-3, with 9 bases aligning to TRBD1. The junction had 3 bases not matched to a gene; V was cut back by 10 bases and J by 1 base. CDR1 MNHNS and CDR2 SASEGT come from the germline V gene. The CDR3 totals 13 residues. CDR3 residues: CANRDRGTDTQYF. The CDR3 DNA sequence: TGTGCCAACCGGGACAGGGGCACAGATACGCAGTATTTT.

V is TRBV18 and J is TRBJ1-4, with 10 bases that match TRBD1. This CDR3 has 15 residues. Losses at the gene ends were 5 bases for V and 6 bases for J; bases not matched to a gene: 6. Germline CDR1 is KGHSH and CDR2 is LQKENI. In DNA, the CDR3 is TGTGCCAGCTCAGCCGGGACAGGGGCCCATGAAAAACTGTTTTTT. It specifies CASSAGTGAHEKLFF. Full variable domain (remainder filled in from reference TRBV18 and TRBJ1-4): NAGVMQNPRHLVRRRGQEARLRCSPMKGHSHVYWYRQLPEEGLKFMVYLQKENIIDESGMPKERFSAEFPKEGPSILRIQQVVRGDSAAYFCASSAGTGAHEKLFFGSGTQLSVL.

The V call is TRBV14, the J call TRBJ1-3; TRBD1 matches at 9 bases. CDR1 SGHDN and CDR2 FVKESK come from the germline V gene. The V gene end was trimmed by 6 bases and the J gene end by 3 bases; junction bases not matched to a gene: 6. This CDR3 has 15 amino acids. CDR3 region: CASRLTGGFGNTIYF. CDR3 DNA sequence: TGTGCCAGCAGGCTGACAGGGGGTTTTGGAAACACCATATATTTT.

CDR3 DNA: TGTGCCAGCTCACCTCGTAGGGTGCAGGGGGCCTCGTCTAATGAAAAACTGTTTTTT. The encoded protein is CASSPRRVQGASSNEKLFF. The chain carries TRBV18 and TRBJ1-4; 8 bases are shared with TRBD1. The germline V gene encodes CDR1 KGHSH and CDR2 LQKENI. This CDR3 has 19 amino acids. The ends lost 3 bases at V and 3 bases at J; junction bases unmatched: 15. The full variable domain, its missing parts supplied by reference TRBV18 and TRBJ1-4, is NAGVMQNPRHLVRRRGQEARLRCSPMKGHSHVYWYRQLPEEGLKFMVYLQKENIIDESGMPKERFSAEFPKEGPSILRIQQVVRGDSAAYFCASSPRRVQGASSNEKLFFGSGTQLSVL.

The rearrangement joins TRBV6-5 to TRBJ1-1; no definite D call. Germline-derived CDR1 and CDR2 are MNHEY and SVGAGI. Trimming took 9 bases from V and 0 from J, leaving 11 bases between them. The length of the CDR3 is 13 residues. In DNA form, the CDR3 reads TGTGCCAGTCACGGGCACCTGAACACTGAAGCTTTCTTT. This translates into CASHGHLNTEAFF.

This rearrangement joins TRBV19 to TRBJ1-1, with D possibly matching TRBD1 (5 bases). The CDR3 is 16 residues long. The germline V and J ends were trimmed by 10 bases and 1 base, with 22 bases remaining between them. Germline V gives CDR1 LNHDA, CDR2 SQIVND (reference sequence). DNA for the CDR3: TGTGCCACCTATCCCGAAAAACGGGACGGGAACACTGAAGCTTTCTTT. It translates to CATYPEKRDGNTEAFF.

This sequence joins TRBV19 and TRBJ2-1; D is possibly TRBD1 (5 bases). CDR3 length: 15 residues. V gave up 7 bases and J gave up 9 bases, with 22 bases separating them. Germline V lookup: CDR1 LNHDA, CDR2 SQIVND (reference sequence). The CDR3 coding sequence is TGTGCCAGTAATTATAGAGGAAGGCAGGGCAGTGAGCAGTTCTTC. Its translation is CASNYRGRQGSEQFF.

The V gene is TRBV19, the J gene TRBJ1-5; tentatively, D is TRBD1 (6 bases). CDR1 LNHDA and CDR2 SQIVND come from the germline V gene (reference sequence). The CDR3 sequence is 16 residues long. Trimming shortened V by 0 bases and J by 11 bases, and 20 bases separated the two germline ends. The CDR3 DNA reads as TGTGCCAGTAGTATAGAATTAGGGAGAGGGGGGTCGGCCCAGCATTTT. The encoded protein is CASSIELGRGGSAQHF.

J is TRBJ1-6 and V is TRBV10-3, with D unclear. V was pared by 0 bases and J by 9 bases, with 9 bases between. Germline-derived CDR1 and CDR2 are ENHRY and SYGVKD. The CDR3 sequence is 14 residues long. CDR3 nucleotides: TGTGCCATCAGTGAGTCGAAAGGGCCTTCACCCCTCCACTTT. Encoded protein: CAISESKGPSPLHF.

V usage is TRBV7-2 and J usage is TRBJ2-2; TRBD1 agrees at 8 bases. The CDR3 has 14 residues. The J segment lost 7 bases and the V segment lost 4 bases, leaving 5 bases of the junction unmatched. Germline CDR1 SGHTA, CDR2 FQGNSA. For the CDR3, the DNA is TGTGCCAGCAGCTCGGACAGGGTCAGCGGGGAGCTGTTTTTT. Its protein is CASSSDRVSGELFF.

The V gene is TRBV9, the J gene TRBJ2-7, with 8 bases lining up with TRBD1. Germline V gene lookup returns CDR1 SGDLS and CDR2 YYNGEE. CDR3 length: 15 amino acids. Trimming removed 2 bases from V and 1 base from J; junction bases left unmatched: 5. For the CDR3, the DNA is TGTGCCAGCAGCGTTGGACAGGGAGCTTCCTACGAGCAGTACTTC. It is translated as CASSVGQGASYEQYF.

The genes are TRBV28 and TRBJ1-4; the D gene is possibly TRBD1 (6 bases). V was shortened by 7 bases and J by 3 bases, with 18 bases between the two germline ends. The CDR3 is 16 residues long. Germline V CDR1 and CDR2: MDHEN, SYDVKM. CDR3 loop: CASKLQSGAANEKLFF. CDR3 bases: TGTGCCAGCAAGCTCCAATCGGGGGCGGCTAATGAAAAACTGTTTTTT.

The J gene is TRBJ1-1, the V gene TRBV11-3, with a possible D match to TRBD1 (6 bases). V was cut by 5 bases and J by 12 bases, with 19 bases left in between. The CDR3 spans 13 residues. Germline loops: CDR1 SGHNT, CDR2 YENEEA. The DNA for the CDR3 is TGTGCCAGCAGCCCTAGCGGGGGGGCGAAGTCTTTCTTT. Translation: CASSPSGGAKSFF.

The chain employs TRBV11-2 and TRBJ2-1; the D is unclear. CDR3 size: 14 residues. Looked up from germline, CDR1 is SGHAT and CDR2 is FQNNGV. V shed 4 bases and J shed 4 bases, with 11 bases lying between them. CDR3 sequence reads: CASSSGHRYNEQFF. Written as DNA, the CDR3 is TGTGCCAGCAGCTCGGGCCACCGTTACAATGAGCAGTTCTTC.

The chain employs TRBV11-2 and TRBJ2-1, with 13 bases lining up with TRBD2. With 6 bases clipped from V and 7 bases from J, the junction kept 6 bases outside the gene matches. Germline CDR1 and CDR2: SGHAT and FQNNGV. The CDR3 contains 15 residues. The CDR3 is CASRPTSGRSNEQFF. CDR3 sequence (DNA): TGTGCCAGCAGACCGACTAGCGGGAGGTCTAATGAGCAGTTCTTC.

The rearrangement links TRBV4-1 to TRBJ1-6; 7 nucleotides agree with TRBD1. The CDR3 covers 16 residues. V was pared by 1 base and J by 7 bases, with 7 bases of the junction left unmatched. Germline V gives CDR1 MGHRA, CDR2 YSYEKL. CDR3: CASSQVFLQGNSPLHF. CDR3 DNA: TGCGCCAGCAGCCAAGTTTTTTTACAGGGGAATTCACCCCTCCACTTT.